This T cell receptor (beta chain) derives from a study of blood T cell repertoires in COVID-19. Study in general: PBMCs, B-cell-depleted T cells, or T cells provided the cDNA or gDNA that made up the material.

As processed by the authors: Amplifying reference gene primers gave estimates of nucleated cell counts. Generated by immunoSEQ multiplex PCR, the TCRdb table keeps only in-frame clones and is missing some. V and J calls and clone size are as listed in that table; D and trimming were resolved from the DNA. The repertoire consists of more than 150,000 clones, with 70% to 80% occurring once and the leading ten covering around an eighth. Trimming at V came to 2 bases and at J to 1 base, leaving 4 bases not matched to a gene. The germline gives CDR1 ENHRY, CDR2 SYGVKD. The CDR3 has 15 residues. This TCR was sampled from a man aged 50 to 59 who had recovered from COVID-19. Sequenced: peripheral blood. The J gene is TRBJ1-1, the V gene TRBV10-3; 7 positions agree with TRBD1. The CDR3 bases are TGTGCCATCAGTGAGACAGGGGATGGGAACACTGAAGCTTTCTTT. Its translation is CAISETGDGNTEAFF.